This is a list of T cell receptor beta chains from one sample in a study of molecular identifiers for immune sequencing clone quantification. TCRdb re-analysed the PCR reads in MiXCR, keeping a single row per CDR3 protein. The data contain 300,000 to 400,000 distinct CDR3 sequences, over 20% of them seen just once; the ten biggest clones take up approximately 0.8%. The source material was naive CD8+ T cells from blood, with Jurkat cell RNA spiked in. These receptors were obtained from a human donor in good health. Some libraries in this study had Jurkat cell RNA spiked in. Both conserved end residues are part of each CDR3. The D gene is left open where the match is weak. Expanded clones are given a class, and other clones once, few, many or no size at all.

v_call	j_call	d_call	clone_size	cdr3_nt	cdr3_aa
TRBV25-1	TRBJ2-5	-	many	TGTGCCAGCAGTGGTGCGGGGTCACAAGAGACCCAGTACTTC	CASSGAGSQETQYF
TRBV27	TRBJ2-3	-	-	TGTGCCAGCAGTTTGATGTATCCAGATACGCAGTATTTT	CASSLMYPDTQYF
TRBV13	TRBJ2-1	TRBD2	-	TGTGCCAGCAGCTTAAGCGGGGGGGCGGATGAGCAGTTCTTC	CASSLSGGADEQFF
TRBV13	TRBJ1-4	-	few	TGTGCCAGCAGCTTAAGGGGACAACTAAATGAAAAACTGTTTTTT	CASSLRGQLNEKLFF
TRBV6-2/TRBV6-3	TRBJ1-5	TRBD1	few	TGTGCCAGCAGTTTTCGGACAGGGGGCGCTTATGGCAATCAGCCCCAGCATTTT	CASSFRTGGAYGNQPQHF
TRBV12-5	TRBJ2-5	TRBD1	-	TGTGCTAGTGGTTTGACTACCAACAGGGGTGGGCAAGAGACCCAGTACTTC	CASGLTTNRGGQETQYF
TRBV15	TRBJ1-1	-	-	TGTGCCACCAGCGAGGGCCGGAACACTGAAGCTTTCTTT	CATSEGRNTEAFF
TRBV19	TRBJ2-3	TRBD2	-	TGTGCCAGTATCTTGGGGGGGTCGCAGTATTTT	CASILGGSQYF
TRBV3-1	TRBJ2-3	TRBD2	many	TGTGCCAGCAGCCAAATCGGACTAGCGACAGATACGCAGTATTTT	CASSQIGLATDTQYF
TRBV20-1	TRBJ1-5	-	many	TGCAGTGCCTCGGACAGTAGCAATCAGCCCCAGCATTTT	CSASDSSNQPQHF
TRBV7-9	TRBJ1-3	TRBD1	many	TGTGCCAGCAGCTCCATCAGGGGGCCTGGAAACACCATATATTTT	CASSSIRGPGNTIYF
TRBV19	TRBJ2-3	-	many	TGTGCCAGTAGTCCGGGGCCCCTCACAGATACGCAGTATTTT	CASSPGPLTDTQYF
TRBV7-2	TRBJ2-5	TRBD2	few	TGTGCCAGCAATAGCGGGAGGGCCTTTTGGGGGACCCAGTACTTC	CASNSGRAFWGTQYF
TRBV3-1	TRBJ2-3	TRBD2	-	TGTGCCAGCAGCCAAGCCAAGCCCCCGACTAGCGGGGAACCAGATACGCAGTATTTT	CASSQAKPPTSGEPDTQYF
TRBV29-1	TRBJ1-1	-	many	TGCAGCGTTGTAGCTACTGAAGCTTTCTTT	CSVVATEAFF
TRBV29-1	TRBJ1-2	-	many	TGCAGCGTTATTGGCGGGGCACTCTATGGCTACACCTTC	CSVIGGALYGYTF
TRBV3-1	TRBJ2-7	TRBD2	few	TGTGCCAGCAGCCAAGAACTGGGACTAGCCCGCGAGCAGTACTTC	CASSQELGLAREQYF
TRBV20-1	TRBJ2-6	-	-	TGCAGTGCTAGATTCCCCGGGACGGACGCATCTGGGGCCAACGTCCTGACTTTC	CSARFPGTDASGANVLTF
TRBV24-1	TRBJ2-1	-	many	TGTGCCACCAGTGCCCCAGGGTGGCATGAGCAGTTCTTC	CATSAPGWHEQFF
TRBV5-5	TRBJ2-3	TRBD1	many	TGTGCCAGCAGCCTGCCGGACAGGTGGAATACGCAGTATTTT	CASSLPDRWNTQYF
TRBV19	TRBJ1-5	TRBD1	-	TGTGCCAGTAGTATCGGACAGGGGGGTAATCAGCCCCAGCATTTT	CASSIGQGGNQPQHF
TRBV5-6	TRBJ2-6	-	many	TGTGCCAGCAGCGGAAGACAGGTCTACCCCTCTGGGGCCAACGTCCTGACTTTC	CASSGRQVYPSGANVLTF
TRBV4-1	TRBJ2-2	-	-	TGCGCCAGCAGCCATTCCCAGGGAACCGGGGAGCTGTTTTTT	CASSHSQGTGELFF
TRBV12-5	TRBJ2-7	-	few	TGTGCTAGTGCCCCGAGAACGGGGGGCTCCTCCTACGAGCAGTACTTC	CASAPRTGGSSYEQYF
TRBV29-1	TRBJ2-7	-	many	TGCAGCGTCCCCGCTGGGGGCCAGCAGTACTTC	CSVPAGGQQYF
TRBV4-3	TRBJ1-1	-	few	TGCGCCAGCAGCCAAGATGCGTCACGGAGGCCGAACACTGAAGCTTTCTTT	CASSQDASRRPNTEAFF
TRBV18	TRBJ2-7	TRBD2	few	TGTGCCAGCGACGGGACTAGTGGTTCCGAGCAGTACTTC	CASDGTSGSEQYF
TRBV7-9	TRBJ2-1	-	many	TGTGCCAGCAGCTTAGTCCATGAGCAGTTCTTC	CASSLVHEQFF
TRBV28	TRBJ2-3	-	-	TGTGCCAGCACCGGGCGGACAGCAGATACGCAGTATTTT	CASTGRTADTQYF
TRBV7-3	TRBJ1-2	-	few	TGTGCCAGCAGCTCTCTAGGAGGGGATGGCTACACCTTC	CASSSLGGDGYTF
TRBV13	TRBJ2-7	-	many	TGTGCCAGCAGCTCTAAAAGTATCGGGGACAAGATAAGGTGGCAGTACTTC	CASSSKSIGDKIRWQYF
TRBV7-2	TRBJ1-5	-	many	TGTGCCAGCAGCTTAGGACGGACCCGTTATAGCAATCAGCCCCAGCATTTT	CASSLGRTRYSNQPQHF
TRBV11-2	TRBJ2-1	-	many	TGTGCCAGCAGCTCCCCTTTCGTGAATGAGCAGTTCTTC	CASSSPFVNEQFF
TRBV6-6	TRBJ1-4	-	-	TGTGCCAGCAGTTACCAAATGGGGGGCCTCGGTGAAAAACTGTTTTTT	CASSYQMGGLGEKLFF
TRBV7-6	TRBJ2-3	TRBD2	many	TGTGCCAGCAGCTTCCCGACTAGCGGGGGGCCCAGCACAGATACGCAGTATTTT	CASSFPTSGGPSTDTQYF
TRBV6-2/TRBV6-3	TRBJ2-5	TRBD1	many	TGTGCCAGCAGTTACTCGACAGGGGATGTGGAGACCCAGTACTTC	CASSYSTGDVETQYF
TRBV6-5	TRBJ2-1	-	many	TGTGCCAGCAGTTACTCGGCGGCCTCCTACAATGAGCAGTTCTTC	CASSYSAASYNEQFF
TRBV10-3	TRBJ1-5	-	-	TGTGCCACCGCACCCGCAGGCTCAGGCCAGCCCCAGCATTTT	CATAPAGSGQPQHF
TRBV19	TRBJ2-1	TRBD2	few	TGTGCCAGTAGTATAGTCGGACTAGCGGGAGGAAGCTCCTACAATGAGCAGTTCTTC	CASSIVGLAGGSSYNEQFF
TRBV10-2	TRBJ2-1	-	many	TGCGCCAGCAGTGAGGAGCATTACAATGAGCAGTTCTTC	CASSEEHYNEQFF
TRBV24-1	TRBJ2-3	TRBD1	many	TGTGCCACCAGTGATATTACAGGGGCCTACGGCACAGATACGCAGTATTTT	CATSDITGAYGTDTQYF
TRBV7-9	TRBJ2-1	TRBD2	many	TGTGCCAGCAGTTCGGGACTAGTCCGAAGCCTCGATGAGCAGTTCTTC	CASSSGLVRSLDEQFF
TRBV5-6	TRBJ2-7	-	few	TGTGCCAGCAGCTTGGTGGGGGTCTACGAGCAGTACTTC	CASSLVGVYEQYF